This T cell receptor (beta chain) was recovered during a study of blood T cells in healthy people across ages. Trimming removed 5 bases from V and 5 bases from J; junction bases left unmatched: 7. The germline gives CDR1 MNHEY, CDR2 SMNVEV (reference sequence). The CDR3 spans 14 residues. For the second PCR, which ran for about 7 to 11 cycles, a sample-barcoded 5' primer and a J-beta primer mix were used. The authors tagged each cDNA molecule using a template-switch adaptor with 12 random nucleotides. Samples each returned at least 3 million CDR3-containing paired-end reads. TCRdb re-derived calls from the 5' RACE reads in MiXCR, one entry per CDR3 protein. There are 750,000 to 850,000 distinct CDR3 sequences in the sample; 25% occur only once, and more than 3% lies in the top ten. The sample was also reused in another study, on T cells of mothers and their children. That report notes: Material was donated by three healthy Caucasian mothers and their six children. Biologically related mothers and children overlapped slightly more than unrelated pairs, a non-significant difference.

This sequence was found in a boy aged 5-17 years in good health. The sample consisted of blood. The rearrangement joins TRBV27 to TRBJ1-1; 8 nucleotides align to TRBD1. The CDR3 reads CASSRTGPTTEAFF. The CDR3 DNA reads TGTGCCAGCAGTCGGACAGGGCCGACAACTGAAGCTTTCTTT.